This TCR beta chain derives from a study of a mutant IDH1 vaccine in newly diagnosed glioma. As for the study in general: During weeks 1, 3, 5, 7, 11, 15, 19 and 23, patients received eight vaccinations. Once 4-6 weeks had passed after radiotherapy alone, vaccination started, or it started with temozolomide cycles. Treated individuals were about 62% male and about 38% female, averaging about 41 years of age. Patients' prior therapy spanned radiotherapy, temozolomide, or both; most underwent both.

As to this clone: Its target is not known.

The method was immunoSEQ multiplex PCR; TCRdb's version includes in-frame clones alone and lacks a portion of them. This table holds over 50,000 clones, 84% found once. Described time point: week 23, last vaccination. The investigators gave 300 ug of mutant IDH1 20-mer peptide in each vaccine dose, together with topical imiquimod. The origin of this receptor is a man aged 18 to 30 with glioma. The sample consisted of PBMCs, taken from a glioma patient whose treatment included an IDH1 peptide vaccine.

The CDR3 DNA follows: TGTGCCAGCACCGAAGCGGGGGTCACAGATACGCAGTATTTT. Amino acid sequence: CASTEAGVTDTQYF. The V gene is TRBV6-5, the J gene TRBJ2-3; 8 nucleotides agree with TRBD2. The length of the CDR3 is 14 residues. Trimming cost V 7 bases and J 2 bases; bases outside gene matches: 5. Germline loops: CDR1 MNHEY, CDR2 SVGAGI.